Here is one T cell receptor beta chain with its context. This sample is drawn from a study of blood T cell repertoires in COVID-19. Across the study: Sites across the United States, Italy and Spain contributed samples from acute and convalescent COVID-19. PBMCs, B-cell-depleted T cells, or T cells were the source of the cDNA or gDNA that made up the material.

This CDR3 has 16 residues. CDR1 and CDR2 from the germline V gene are SGHTA and FQGNSA. The V end was cut by 5 bases, the J end by 4 bases, with 15 bases between. As handled by the study authors: Reference gene primer amplification in the assay estimated nucleated cell counts. The assay was immunoSEQ multiplex PCR, and TCRdb's table has in-frame clones only and misses some. That table is the source of V, J and clone size, and D and trimming were worked out from the DNA. The sample gives 75,000 to 85,000 clones, around 80% of which show up once; roughly 7.3% is in the top ten. This chain links TRBV7-2 with TRBJ2-6; D gene unclear. The sequencing sample was made of peripheral blood. The TCR was taken from a human donor in a cohort sampled during active COVID-19. In DNA form, the CDR3 reads TGTGCCAGCAGCAAGGCCCCCGGGTGGGGGGCCAACGTCCTGACTTTC. Translating it yields CASSKAPGWGANVLTF.